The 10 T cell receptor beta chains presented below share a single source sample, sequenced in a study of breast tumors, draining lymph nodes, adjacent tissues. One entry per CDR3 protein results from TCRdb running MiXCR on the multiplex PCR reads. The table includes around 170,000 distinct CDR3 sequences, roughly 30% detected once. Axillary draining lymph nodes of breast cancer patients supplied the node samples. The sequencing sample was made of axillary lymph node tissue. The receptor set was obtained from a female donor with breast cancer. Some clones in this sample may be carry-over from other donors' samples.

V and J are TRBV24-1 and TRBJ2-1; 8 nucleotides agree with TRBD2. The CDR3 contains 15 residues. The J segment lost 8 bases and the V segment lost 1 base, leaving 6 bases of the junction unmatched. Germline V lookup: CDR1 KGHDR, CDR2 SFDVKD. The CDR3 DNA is TGTGCCACCAGTGATTTAACGGGGGGGCCTTATGAGCAGTTCTTC. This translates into CATSDLTGGPYEQFF.

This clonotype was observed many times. The CDR3 sequence is CASRNDSGLNYGYTF. CDR3 bases: TGTGCCAGCAGAAACGATTCGGGCCTAAACTATGGCTACACCTTC. The V call is TRBV2, the J call TRBJ1-2; D not resolved. The CDR3 covers 15 residues. Trimming left V 6 bases short and J 2 bases short, with 16 bases between. Germline V gene lookup returns CDR1 SNHLY and CDR2 FYNNEI. The whole variable domain, remainder taken from reference TRBV2 and TRBJ1-2, is EPEVTQTPSHQVTQMGQEVILRCVPISNHLYFYWYRQILGQKVEFLVSFYNNEISEKSEIFDDQFSVERPDGSNFTLKIRSTKLEDSAMYFCASRNDSGLNYGYTFGSGTRLTVV.

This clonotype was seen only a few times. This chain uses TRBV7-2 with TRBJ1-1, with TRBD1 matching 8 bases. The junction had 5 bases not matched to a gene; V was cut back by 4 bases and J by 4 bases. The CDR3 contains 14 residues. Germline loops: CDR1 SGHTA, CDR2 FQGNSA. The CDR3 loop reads CASSSYTGGTEAFF. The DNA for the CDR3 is TGTGCCAGCAGCTCGTATACAGGGGGCACTGAAGCTTTCTTT.

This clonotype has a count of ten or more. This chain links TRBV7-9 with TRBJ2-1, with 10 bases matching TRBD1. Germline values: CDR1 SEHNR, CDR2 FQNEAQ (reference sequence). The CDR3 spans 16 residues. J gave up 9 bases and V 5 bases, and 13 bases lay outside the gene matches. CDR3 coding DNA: TGTGCCAGCAGCCCTGGACAGGGGGTAGTTGTGGGTGAGCAGTTCTTC. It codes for CASSPGQGVVVGEQFF. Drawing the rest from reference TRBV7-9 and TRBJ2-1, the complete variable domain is DTGVSQNPRHKITKRGQNVTFRCDPISEHNRLYWYRQTLGQGPEFLTYFQNEAQLEKSRLLSDRFSAERPKGSFSTLEIQRTEQGDSAMYLCASSPGQGVVVGEQFFGPGTRLTVL.

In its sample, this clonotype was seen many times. The CDR3 coding sequence is TGTGCCATCCATCCTGGGGGGGCCCAGAATCAGCCCCAGCATTTT. Protein product: CAIHPGGAQNQPQHF. The V call is TRBV6-6, the J call TRBJ1-5; D might be TRBD1 (6 bases). The CDR3 is 15 amino acids. V lost 10 bases to trimming and J lost 4 bases, with 20 bases between them. Germline V gene sequence: CDR1 MNHNY, CDR2 SVGAGI (reference sequence).

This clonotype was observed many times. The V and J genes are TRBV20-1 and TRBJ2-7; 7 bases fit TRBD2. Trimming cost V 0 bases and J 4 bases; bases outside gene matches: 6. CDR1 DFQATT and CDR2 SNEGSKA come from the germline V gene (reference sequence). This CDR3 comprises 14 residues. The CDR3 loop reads CSARDRTRKYEQYF. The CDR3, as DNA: TGCAGTGCTAGAGACCGGACTAGAAAATACGAGCAGTACTTC.

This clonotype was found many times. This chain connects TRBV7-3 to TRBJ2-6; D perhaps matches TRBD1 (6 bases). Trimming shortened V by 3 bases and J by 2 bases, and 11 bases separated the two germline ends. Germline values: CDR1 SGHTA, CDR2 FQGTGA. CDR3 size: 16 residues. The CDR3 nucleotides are TGTGCCAGCAGCTTCTCAAACAGGGCTGGGGCCAACGTCCTGACTTTC. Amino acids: CASSFSNRAGANVLTF.

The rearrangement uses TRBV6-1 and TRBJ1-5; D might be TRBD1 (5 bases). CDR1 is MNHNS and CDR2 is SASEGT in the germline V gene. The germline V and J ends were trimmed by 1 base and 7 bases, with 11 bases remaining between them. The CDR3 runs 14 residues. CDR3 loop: CASSEVPDTQPQHF. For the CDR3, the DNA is TGTGCCAGCAGTGAAGTTCCGGACACACAGCCCCAGCATTTT.

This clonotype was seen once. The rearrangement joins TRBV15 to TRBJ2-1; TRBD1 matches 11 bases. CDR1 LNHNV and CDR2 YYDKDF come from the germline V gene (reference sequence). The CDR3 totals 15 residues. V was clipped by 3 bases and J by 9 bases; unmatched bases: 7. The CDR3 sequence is CATSSPDRGLGEQFF. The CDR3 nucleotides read TGTGCCACCAGCAGCCCGGACAGGGGGCTTGGTGAGCAGTTCTTC.

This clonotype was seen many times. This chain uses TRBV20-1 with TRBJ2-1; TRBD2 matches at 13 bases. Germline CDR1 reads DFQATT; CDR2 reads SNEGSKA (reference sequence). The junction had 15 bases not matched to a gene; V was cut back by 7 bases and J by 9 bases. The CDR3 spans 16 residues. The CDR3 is CSVKITSGRAKGEQFF. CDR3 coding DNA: TGCAGTGTTAAGATTACTAGCGGGAGGGCCAAGGGTGAGCAGTTCTTC.